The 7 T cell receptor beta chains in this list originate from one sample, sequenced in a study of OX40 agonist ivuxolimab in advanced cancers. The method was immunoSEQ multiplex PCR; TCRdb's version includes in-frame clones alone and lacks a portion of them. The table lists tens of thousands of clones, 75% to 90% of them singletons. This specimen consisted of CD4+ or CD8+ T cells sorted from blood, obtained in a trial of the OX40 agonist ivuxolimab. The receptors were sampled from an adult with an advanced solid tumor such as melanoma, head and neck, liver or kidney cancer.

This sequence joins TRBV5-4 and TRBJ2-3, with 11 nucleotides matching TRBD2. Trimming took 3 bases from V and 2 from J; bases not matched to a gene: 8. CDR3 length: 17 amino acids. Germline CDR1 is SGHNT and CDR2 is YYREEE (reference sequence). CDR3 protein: CASSSGLAGPFTDTQYF. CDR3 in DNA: TGTGCCAGCAGCTCTGGACTAGCGGGCCCTTTCACAGATACGCAGTATTTT.

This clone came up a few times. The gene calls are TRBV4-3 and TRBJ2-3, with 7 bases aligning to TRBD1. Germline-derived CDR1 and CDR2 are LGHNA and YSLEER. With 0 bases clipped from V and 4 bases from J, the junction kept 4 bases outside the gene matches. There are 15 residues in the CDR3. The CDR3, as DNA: TGCGCCAGCAGCCAAGACTCGACAGGGTCAGATACGCAGTATTTT. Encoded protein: CASSQDSTGSDTQYF.

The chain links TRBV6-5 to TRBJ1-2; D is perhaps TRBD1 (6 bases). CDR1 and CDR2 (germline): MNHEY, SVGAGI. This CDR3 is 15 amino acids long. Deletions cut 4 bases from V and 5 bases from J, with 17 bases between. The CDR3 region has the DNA TGTGCCAGCAGTTTGCGTGCACAGGGAGGGTATGGCTACACCTTC. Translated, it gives CASSLRAQGGYGYTF.

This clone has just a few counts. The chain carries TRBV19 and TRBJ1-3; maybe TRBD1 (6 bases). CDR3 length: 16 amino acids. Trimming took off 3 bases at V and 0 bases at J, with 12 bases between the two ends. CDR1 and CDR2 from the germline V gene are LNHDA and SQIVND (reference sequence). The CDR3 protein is CASSILGTTSGNTIYF. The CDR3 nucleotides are TGTGCCAGTAGTATTCTTGGGACAACCTCTGGAAACACCATATATTTT.

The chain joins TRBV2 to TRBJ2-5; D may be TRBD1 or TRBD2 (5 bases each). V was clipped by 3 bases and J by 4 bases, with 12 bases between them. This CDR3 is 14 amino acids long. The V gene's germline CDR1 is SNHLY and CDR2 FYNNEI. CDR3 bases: TGTGCCAGCAGTGACGGGGCAGCCTCAGAGACCCAGTACTTC. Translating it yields CASSDGAASETQYF.

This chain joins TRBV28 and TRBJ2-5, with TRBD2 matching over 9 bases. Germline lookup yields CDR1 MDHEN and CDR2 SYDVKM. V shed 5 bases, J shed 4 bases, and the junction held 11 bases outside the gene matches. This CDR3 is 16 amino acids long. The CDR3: CASSTPRAGGAETQYF. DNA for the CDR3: TGTGCCAGCAGTACCCCCCGGGCGGGAGGGGCAGAGACCCAGTACTTC.

The CDR3 loop is CASSFKAGELFF. The CDR3 DNA follows: TGTGCCAGCAGCTTCAAAGCCGGGGAGCTGTTTTTT. The rearrangement uses TRBV11-2 and TRBJ2-2; unclear D gene. This CDR3 is 12 amino acids long. CDR1 and CDR2 (germline): SGHAT, FQNNGV. V lost 3 bases and J lost 6, with 5 bases in between. Supplemented by reference TRBV11-2 and TRBJ2-2, the full variable domain reads EAGVAQSPRYKIIEKRQSVAFWCNPISGHATLYWYQQILGQGPKLLIQFQNNGVVDDSQLPKDRFSAERLKGVDSTLKIQPAKLEDSAVYLCASSFKAGELFFGEGSRLTVL.